The 30 T cell receptor beta chains below come from one sample, sequenced in a study of T cells in localized non-small cell lung cancer. Here immunoSEQ multiplex PCR was the method, and the copy in TCRdb shows in-frame clones only, minus some. The data show tens of thousands of clones, approximately 90% seen once. The sample was peripheral blood, taken before any cancer treatment. The receptors come from a woman between 35 and 75 years old with stage I squamous cell lung carcinoma.

The J gene is TRBJ2-7, the V gene TRBV2, with a possible D match to TRBD2 (5 bases). The CDR3 has 15 amino acids. Trimming removed 7 bases at V and 5 bases at J, with 21 bases between. Germline V gene data show CDR1 as SNHLY and CDR2 as FYNNEI. In DNA form, the CDR3 reads TGTGCCAGCACCATTCTTTTGGGAGAGTTGGACGAGCAGTACTTC. Translation: CASTILLGELDEQYF.

The J gene is TRBJ1-4, the V gene TRBV5-4; D not resolved. The CDR3 runs to 15 residues. Germline CDR1 is SGHNT and CDR2 is YYREEE (reference sequence). The V end lost 0 bases, the J end lost 5 bases, and 11 bases lay between the germline ends. The CDR3 DNA follows: TGTGCCAGCAGCTTGGGACCGGGGTTAAATGAAAAACTGTTTTTT. Protein: CASSLGPGLNEKLFF.

CDR3 coding DNA: TGTGCCAGTAGAGACAGTGGGATGAACACTGAAGCTTTCTTT. It translates to CASRDSGMNTEAFF. The V gene is TRBV19, the J gene TRBJ1-1; D may be TRBD1 (5 bases). CDR3 length: 14 residues. The V end lost 6 bases, the J end lost 0 bases, and 11 bases lay between the germline ends. Germline V gene lookup returns CDR1 LNHDA and CDR2 SQIVND (reference sequence).

The chain carries TRBV7-2 and TRBJ1-2; D might be TRBD1 (5 bases). The CDR3 spans 14 residues. Trimming took off 1 base at V and 4 bases at J, with 10 bases between the two ends. Germline V gives CDR1 SGHTA, CDR2 FQGNSA. In DNA form, the CDR3 reads TGTGCCAGCAGCTTAGTGGAGGGGCCCTATGGCTACACCTTC. It codes for CASSLVEGPYGYTF.

This clone has just a few counts. J is TRBJ1-2 and V is TRBV6-1, with D possibly being TRBD1 (6 bases). Germline lookup yields CDR1 MNHNS and CDR2 SASEGT. The CDR3 has 16 residues. V lost 1 base and J lost 4, with 16 bases in between. This CDR3 reads CASSEEGGGGFYGYTF. In nucleotides, the CDR3 is TGTGCCAGCAGTGAAGAAGGGGGTGGAGGGTTCTATGGCTACACCTTC.

The rearrangement uses TRBV10-3 and TRBJ1-2; D is unresolved. CDR3 length equals 13 residues. The germline V gene encodes CDR1 ENHRY and CDR2 SYGVKD. V lost 4 bases and J lost 8, with 14 bases in between. The CDR3 is CAISGTERKGYTF. The CDR3, as DNA: TGTGCCATCAGTGGGACGGAACGCAAGGGCTACACCTTC.

The chain employs TRBV2 and TRBJ2-1; 7 nucleotides line up with TRBD2. CDR3 length equals 13 residues. The V segment lost 6 bases and the J segment 4 bases; nucleotides outside the gene matches: 3. Looked up from germline, CDR1 is SNHLY and CDR2 is FYNNEI. CDR3 amino acids: CASSLGGYNEQFF. The DNA of the CDR3 is TGTGCCAGCAGCCTCGGGGGGTACAATGAGCAGTTCTTC.

V usage is TRBV10-1 and J usage is TRBJ2-5; unclear D gene. CDR3 size: 13 residues. V was trimmed by 2 bases and J by 3 bases, leaving 7 bases between them. CDR1 is WNHNN, CDR2 SYGVQD, per germline (reference sequence). The CDR3 spells CASSELGKETQYF. The CDR3 DNA follows: TGCGCCAGCAGTGAGCTTGGGAAAGAGACCCAGTACTTC.

The V call is TRBV6-5, the J call TRBJ1-6, with D unresolved. Germline CDR1 is MNHEY and CDR2 is SVGAGI. V lost 5 bases, J lost 4 bases, and 3 bases lay in between. The CDR3 sequence is 12 residues long. CDR3 region: CASSQYNSPLHF. The DNA of the CDR3 is TGTGCCAGCAGTCAGTATAATTCACCCCTCCACTTT.

The chain has TRBV9 and TRBJ2-7, with 10 bases that match TRBD2. V lost 0 bases to trimming and J lost 0 bases; unmatched junction nucleotides: 3. This CDR3 spans 16 amino acids. The germline CDR1 and CDR2 sequences are SGDLS and YYNGEE. The CDR3, as DNA: TGTGCCAGCAGCGTAGGCCCTAGCGGGGGCTCCTACGAGCAGTACTTC. Translation gives CASSVGPSGGSYEQYF.

The chain employs TRBV6-5 and TRBJ2-7, with 11 bases identical to TRBD1. V gave up 5 bases and J gave up 5 bases; unmatched junction bases: 5. CDR3 length: 14 residues. Germline assignment: CDR1 MNHEY and CDR2 SVGAGI. The CDR3 DNA reads as TGTGCCAGCAGTGAAGGGACAGGGGGAGACGAGCAGTACTTC. Its translation is CASSEGTGGDEQYF.

The V gene is TRBV5-1, the J gene TRBJ1-1; the match to TRBD1 covers 10 bases. Trimming at V came to 4 bases and at J to 2 bases, leaving 11 bases not matched to a gene. CDR3 length equals 17 residues. The germline CDR1 and CDR2 sequences are SGHRS and YFSETQ. In DNA, the CDR3 is TGCGCCAGCAGCCCACGAGGGACAGGGGCCACTAACACTGAAGCTTTCTTT. Protein sequence: CASSPRGTGATNTEAFF.

The genes are TRBV9 and TRBJ1-4; tentatively, D is TRBD1 (6 bases). The CDR3 runs 16 residues. Germline values: CDR1 SGDLS, CDR2 YYNGEE. Trimming pared 4 bases from V and 7 bases from J, leaving 20 bases between. The CDR3 DNA reads as TGTGCCAGCAGCCCCTTGGGGGGCACTGGGGGTGAAAAACTGTTTTTT. As protein: CASSPLGGTGGEKLFF.

This clone turned up a few times. The chain recombines TRBV27 with TRBJ1-5; 7 bases are a match to TRBD1. CDR3 length: 16 residues. V lost 0 bases to trimming and J lost 9 bases; unmatched junction nucleotides: 11. Per germline, CDR1 MNHEY and CDR2 SMNVEV (reference sequence). The CDR3 loop reads CASSLSGTAKWGPQHF. CDR3 DNA: TGTGCCAGCAGTTTATCGGGGACAGCGAAATGGGGGCCCCAGCATTTT.

The chain employs TRBV6-5 and TRBJ1-2, with D tentatively TRBD1 (5 bases). Trimming stripped 0 bases from V and 7 bases from J, with 9 bases between. There are 13 residues in the CDR3. Germline values: CDR1 MNHEY, CDR2 SVGAGI. CDR3 amino acids: CASSYSQETGYTF. The CDR3 DNA follows: TGTGCCAGCAGTTACTCACAGGAAACTGGCTACACCTTC.

The chain combines TRBV23-1 with TRBJ2-6; D is unresolved. TRBV23-1 is treated as an ORF (open reading frame) with a function not yet certain. Between the trimmed V and J ends, which lost 1 base and 0 bases, there was a span of 7 bases. The CDR3 is 16 amino acids. The CDR3 loop is CASSQYAVSGANVLTF. Written as DNA, the CDR3 is TGCGCCAGCAGTCAATACGCTGTCTCTGGGGCCAACGTCCTGACTTTC.

CDR3 residues: CASSLPENSPLHF. The DNA of the CDR3 is TGCGCCAGCAGCTTGCCCGAAAATTCACCCCTCCACTTT. This rearrangement joins TRBV5-1 to TRBJ1-6; no reliable D call. The CDR3 has 13 amino acids. The germline CDR1 and CDR2 sequences are SGHRS and YFSETQ. The V gene lost 1 base and the J gene lost 7 bases, with 6 bases spanning the gap.

The gene calls are TRBV6-5 and TRBJ1-2; no firm D call. The germline CDR1 and CDR2 sequences are MNHEY and SVGAGI. CDR3 size: 13 residues. The V gene lost 0 bases and the J gene lost 4 bases, with 6 bases spanning the gap. CDR3 sequence reads: CASSYSQSYGYTF. The CDR3, as DNA: TGTGCCAGCAGTTACTCACAGAGCTATGGCTACACCTTC.

The V and J genes are TRBV5-1 and TRBJ2-6; the D is unclear. Germline V gene sequence: CDR1 SGHRS, CDR2 YFSETQ. V shed 4 bases and J shed 2 bases, with 7 bases lying between them. This CDR3 is 14 amino acids long. The CDR3 loop reads CASSPTTGANVLTF. The CDR3 DNA reads as TGCGCCAGCAGCCCTACTACTGGGGCCAACGTCCTGACTTTC.

J is TRBJ2-6 and V is TRBV6-7; no clear D gene. TRBV6-7 is classed as an ORF, of uncertain function. V dropped 4 bases and J dropped 5 bases, with 21 bases sitting between them. The CDR3 is made up of 18 amino acids. CDR3 in amino acids: CASSSFMRLQSRANVLTF. The DNA for the CDR3 is TGTGCCAGCAGTTCGTTCATGCGTTTACAAAGTCGGGCCAACGTCCTGACTTTC.

The chain links TRBV18 to TRBJ2-3; unclear D gene. CDR1 and CDR2 from the germline V gene are KGHSH and LQKENI. The germline V and J ends were trimmed by 3 bases and 1 base, with 26 bases remaining between them. This CDR3 region has 20 residues. CDR3 nucleotide sequence: TGTGCCAGCTCACCCACATCCGTCCGGGCCCGTGAAAGGGGCACAGATACGCAGTATTTT. This codes for CASSPTSVRARERGTDTQYF.

The chain has TRBV12-5 and TRBJ2-7; D gene unclear. CDR3 length: 19 residues. V was cut by 3 bases and J by 4 bases, with 28 bases left in between. Germline lookup yields CDR1 LGHNT and CDR2 FRNRAP. CDR3 nucleotide sequence: TGTGCTAGTGGTTTTTCGGCTGGGTGGAAGGGCAAGGCATGTTACGAGCAGTACTTC. This gives the protein CASGFSAGWKGKACYEQYF.

This sequence joins TRBV5-6 and TRBJ2-2, with TRBD1 matching over 8 bases. The germline gives CDR1 SGHDT, CDR2 YYEEEE. This CDR3 region has 16 residues. V lost 4 bases and J lost 1; bases outside the gene matches: 6. The CDR3: CASSLDRGRNTGELFF. CDR3 nucleotide sequence: TGTGCCAGCAGCCTCGACAGGGGTCGGAACACCGGGGAGCTGTTTTTT.

This clone was seen just once. V and J are TRBV30 and TRBJ1-1; tentative D call: TRBD1 (5 bases). V gave up 0 bases and J gave up 4 bases, with 12 bases separating them. Per germline, CDR1 GTSNPN and CDR2 SVGIG (reference sequence). This CDR3 comprises 14 residues. DNA for the CDR3: TGTGCCTGGAGTGTACTGGTAGGGGCCACTGAAGCTTTCTTT. Protein product: CAWSVLVGATEAFF.

The V call is TRBV2, the J call TRBJ1-6; 8 bases are shared with TRBD1. Germline lookup yields CDR1 SNHLY and CDR2 FYNNEI. Unmatched junction bases numbered 6, after V lost 8 bases and J lost 6 bases. CDR3 length: 14 residues. CDR3 sequence reads: CASRTGSGNSPLHF. The CDR3 bases are TGTGCCAGCCGGACAGGGTCCGGTAATTCACCCCTCCACTTT.

Only one count was recorded for this clone. The chain uses TRBV2 and TRBJ1-1, with TRBD1 as a possible D gene (6 bases). Germline V CDR1 and CDR2: SNHLY, FYNNEI. Trimming removed 7 bases from V and 6 bases from J, with 18 bases in between. This CDR3 region has 14 residues. CDR3 sequence (DNA): TGTGCCAGCATCATAGGGGGGGTGAGGGCTGAAGCTTTCTTT. It encodes CASIIGGVRAEAFF. Full variable domain (missing parts from reference TRBV2 and TRBJ1-1): EPEVTQTPSHQVTQMGQEVILRCVPISNHLYFYWYRQILGQKVEFLVSFYNNEISEKSEIFDDQFSVERPDGSNFTLKIRSTKLEDSAMYFCASIIGGVRAEAFFGQGTRLTVV.

This clone was found many times. V usage is TRBV29-1 and J usage is TRBJ1-6, with D uncertain. The CDR3 contains 13 residues. Germline V CDR1 and CDR2: SQVTM, ANQGSEA. The V and J ends lost 5 bases and 6 bases respectively, with 11 bases between them. The CDR3 DNA reads as TGCAGCGTTCGAAAGGACGGTAATTCACCCCTCCACTTT. Amino acids: CSVRKDGNSPLHF.

This clone was recorded once. The genes are TRBV19 and TRBJ1-1; D might be TRBD1 (5 bases). V lost 4 bases and J 7 bases, leaving 22 bases between the germline ends. This CDR3 spans 16 amino acids. The germline V gene has CDR1 LNHDA and CDR2 SQIVND (reference sequence). The CDR3, as DNA: TGTGCCAGTAGTACCCTTCGTGGGGGTTCCTACGGTGAAGCTTTCTTT. Translated: CASSTLRGGSYGEAFF.

Written as DNA, the CDR3 is TGTGCCAGCAGCGGTGGGGGCGAGCAGTACTTC. This translates into CASSGGGEQYF. The chain is built from TRBV9 and TRBJ2-7; possibly TRBD1 or TRBD2 for D (5 bases each). The CDR3 contains 11 residues. Germline lookup yields CDR1 SGDLS and CDR2 YYNGEE. The ends were cut back, 3 bases at V and 6 bases at J, with 7 bases in the middle.

V usage is TRBV6-1 and J usage is TRBJ1-2; D call uncertain. Germline CDR1 is MNHNS and CDR2 is SASEGT. Trimming pared 1 base from V and 8 bases from J, leaving 14 bases between. The CDR3 is 14 residues long. DNA for the CDR3: TGTGCCAGCAGTGAAGGATTGGGCTCTCTCGGCTACACCTTC. Amino acid sequence: CASSEGLGSLGYTF.